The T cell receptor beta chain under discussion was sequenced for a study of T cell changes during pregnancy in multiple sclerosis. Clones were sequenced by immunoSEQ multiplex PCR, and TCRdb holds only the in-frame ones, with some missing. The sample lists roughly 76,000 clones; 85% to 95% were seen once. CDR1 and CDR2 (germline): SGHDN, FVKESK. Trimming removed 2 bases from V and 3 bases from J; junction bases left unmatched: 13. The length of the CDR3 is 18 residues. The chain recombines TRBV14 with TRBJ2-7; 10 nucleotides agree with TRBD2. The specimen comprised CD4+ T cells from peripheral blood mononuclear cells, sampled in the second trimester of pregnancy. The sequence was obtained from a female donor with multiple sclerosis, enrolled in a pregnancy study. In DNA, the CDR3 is TGTGCCAGCAGCCAACAACCGCCCGGACTAGCGGCTAACTACGAGCAGTACTTC. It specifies CASSQQPPGLAANYEQYF. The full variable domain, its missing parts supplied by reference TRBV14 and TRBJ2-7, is EAGVTQFPSHSVIEKGQTVTLRCDPISGHDNLYWYRRVMGKEIKFLLHFVKESKQDESGMPNNRFLAERTGGTYSTLKVQPAELEDSGVYFCASSQQPPGLAANYEQYFGPGTRLTVT.